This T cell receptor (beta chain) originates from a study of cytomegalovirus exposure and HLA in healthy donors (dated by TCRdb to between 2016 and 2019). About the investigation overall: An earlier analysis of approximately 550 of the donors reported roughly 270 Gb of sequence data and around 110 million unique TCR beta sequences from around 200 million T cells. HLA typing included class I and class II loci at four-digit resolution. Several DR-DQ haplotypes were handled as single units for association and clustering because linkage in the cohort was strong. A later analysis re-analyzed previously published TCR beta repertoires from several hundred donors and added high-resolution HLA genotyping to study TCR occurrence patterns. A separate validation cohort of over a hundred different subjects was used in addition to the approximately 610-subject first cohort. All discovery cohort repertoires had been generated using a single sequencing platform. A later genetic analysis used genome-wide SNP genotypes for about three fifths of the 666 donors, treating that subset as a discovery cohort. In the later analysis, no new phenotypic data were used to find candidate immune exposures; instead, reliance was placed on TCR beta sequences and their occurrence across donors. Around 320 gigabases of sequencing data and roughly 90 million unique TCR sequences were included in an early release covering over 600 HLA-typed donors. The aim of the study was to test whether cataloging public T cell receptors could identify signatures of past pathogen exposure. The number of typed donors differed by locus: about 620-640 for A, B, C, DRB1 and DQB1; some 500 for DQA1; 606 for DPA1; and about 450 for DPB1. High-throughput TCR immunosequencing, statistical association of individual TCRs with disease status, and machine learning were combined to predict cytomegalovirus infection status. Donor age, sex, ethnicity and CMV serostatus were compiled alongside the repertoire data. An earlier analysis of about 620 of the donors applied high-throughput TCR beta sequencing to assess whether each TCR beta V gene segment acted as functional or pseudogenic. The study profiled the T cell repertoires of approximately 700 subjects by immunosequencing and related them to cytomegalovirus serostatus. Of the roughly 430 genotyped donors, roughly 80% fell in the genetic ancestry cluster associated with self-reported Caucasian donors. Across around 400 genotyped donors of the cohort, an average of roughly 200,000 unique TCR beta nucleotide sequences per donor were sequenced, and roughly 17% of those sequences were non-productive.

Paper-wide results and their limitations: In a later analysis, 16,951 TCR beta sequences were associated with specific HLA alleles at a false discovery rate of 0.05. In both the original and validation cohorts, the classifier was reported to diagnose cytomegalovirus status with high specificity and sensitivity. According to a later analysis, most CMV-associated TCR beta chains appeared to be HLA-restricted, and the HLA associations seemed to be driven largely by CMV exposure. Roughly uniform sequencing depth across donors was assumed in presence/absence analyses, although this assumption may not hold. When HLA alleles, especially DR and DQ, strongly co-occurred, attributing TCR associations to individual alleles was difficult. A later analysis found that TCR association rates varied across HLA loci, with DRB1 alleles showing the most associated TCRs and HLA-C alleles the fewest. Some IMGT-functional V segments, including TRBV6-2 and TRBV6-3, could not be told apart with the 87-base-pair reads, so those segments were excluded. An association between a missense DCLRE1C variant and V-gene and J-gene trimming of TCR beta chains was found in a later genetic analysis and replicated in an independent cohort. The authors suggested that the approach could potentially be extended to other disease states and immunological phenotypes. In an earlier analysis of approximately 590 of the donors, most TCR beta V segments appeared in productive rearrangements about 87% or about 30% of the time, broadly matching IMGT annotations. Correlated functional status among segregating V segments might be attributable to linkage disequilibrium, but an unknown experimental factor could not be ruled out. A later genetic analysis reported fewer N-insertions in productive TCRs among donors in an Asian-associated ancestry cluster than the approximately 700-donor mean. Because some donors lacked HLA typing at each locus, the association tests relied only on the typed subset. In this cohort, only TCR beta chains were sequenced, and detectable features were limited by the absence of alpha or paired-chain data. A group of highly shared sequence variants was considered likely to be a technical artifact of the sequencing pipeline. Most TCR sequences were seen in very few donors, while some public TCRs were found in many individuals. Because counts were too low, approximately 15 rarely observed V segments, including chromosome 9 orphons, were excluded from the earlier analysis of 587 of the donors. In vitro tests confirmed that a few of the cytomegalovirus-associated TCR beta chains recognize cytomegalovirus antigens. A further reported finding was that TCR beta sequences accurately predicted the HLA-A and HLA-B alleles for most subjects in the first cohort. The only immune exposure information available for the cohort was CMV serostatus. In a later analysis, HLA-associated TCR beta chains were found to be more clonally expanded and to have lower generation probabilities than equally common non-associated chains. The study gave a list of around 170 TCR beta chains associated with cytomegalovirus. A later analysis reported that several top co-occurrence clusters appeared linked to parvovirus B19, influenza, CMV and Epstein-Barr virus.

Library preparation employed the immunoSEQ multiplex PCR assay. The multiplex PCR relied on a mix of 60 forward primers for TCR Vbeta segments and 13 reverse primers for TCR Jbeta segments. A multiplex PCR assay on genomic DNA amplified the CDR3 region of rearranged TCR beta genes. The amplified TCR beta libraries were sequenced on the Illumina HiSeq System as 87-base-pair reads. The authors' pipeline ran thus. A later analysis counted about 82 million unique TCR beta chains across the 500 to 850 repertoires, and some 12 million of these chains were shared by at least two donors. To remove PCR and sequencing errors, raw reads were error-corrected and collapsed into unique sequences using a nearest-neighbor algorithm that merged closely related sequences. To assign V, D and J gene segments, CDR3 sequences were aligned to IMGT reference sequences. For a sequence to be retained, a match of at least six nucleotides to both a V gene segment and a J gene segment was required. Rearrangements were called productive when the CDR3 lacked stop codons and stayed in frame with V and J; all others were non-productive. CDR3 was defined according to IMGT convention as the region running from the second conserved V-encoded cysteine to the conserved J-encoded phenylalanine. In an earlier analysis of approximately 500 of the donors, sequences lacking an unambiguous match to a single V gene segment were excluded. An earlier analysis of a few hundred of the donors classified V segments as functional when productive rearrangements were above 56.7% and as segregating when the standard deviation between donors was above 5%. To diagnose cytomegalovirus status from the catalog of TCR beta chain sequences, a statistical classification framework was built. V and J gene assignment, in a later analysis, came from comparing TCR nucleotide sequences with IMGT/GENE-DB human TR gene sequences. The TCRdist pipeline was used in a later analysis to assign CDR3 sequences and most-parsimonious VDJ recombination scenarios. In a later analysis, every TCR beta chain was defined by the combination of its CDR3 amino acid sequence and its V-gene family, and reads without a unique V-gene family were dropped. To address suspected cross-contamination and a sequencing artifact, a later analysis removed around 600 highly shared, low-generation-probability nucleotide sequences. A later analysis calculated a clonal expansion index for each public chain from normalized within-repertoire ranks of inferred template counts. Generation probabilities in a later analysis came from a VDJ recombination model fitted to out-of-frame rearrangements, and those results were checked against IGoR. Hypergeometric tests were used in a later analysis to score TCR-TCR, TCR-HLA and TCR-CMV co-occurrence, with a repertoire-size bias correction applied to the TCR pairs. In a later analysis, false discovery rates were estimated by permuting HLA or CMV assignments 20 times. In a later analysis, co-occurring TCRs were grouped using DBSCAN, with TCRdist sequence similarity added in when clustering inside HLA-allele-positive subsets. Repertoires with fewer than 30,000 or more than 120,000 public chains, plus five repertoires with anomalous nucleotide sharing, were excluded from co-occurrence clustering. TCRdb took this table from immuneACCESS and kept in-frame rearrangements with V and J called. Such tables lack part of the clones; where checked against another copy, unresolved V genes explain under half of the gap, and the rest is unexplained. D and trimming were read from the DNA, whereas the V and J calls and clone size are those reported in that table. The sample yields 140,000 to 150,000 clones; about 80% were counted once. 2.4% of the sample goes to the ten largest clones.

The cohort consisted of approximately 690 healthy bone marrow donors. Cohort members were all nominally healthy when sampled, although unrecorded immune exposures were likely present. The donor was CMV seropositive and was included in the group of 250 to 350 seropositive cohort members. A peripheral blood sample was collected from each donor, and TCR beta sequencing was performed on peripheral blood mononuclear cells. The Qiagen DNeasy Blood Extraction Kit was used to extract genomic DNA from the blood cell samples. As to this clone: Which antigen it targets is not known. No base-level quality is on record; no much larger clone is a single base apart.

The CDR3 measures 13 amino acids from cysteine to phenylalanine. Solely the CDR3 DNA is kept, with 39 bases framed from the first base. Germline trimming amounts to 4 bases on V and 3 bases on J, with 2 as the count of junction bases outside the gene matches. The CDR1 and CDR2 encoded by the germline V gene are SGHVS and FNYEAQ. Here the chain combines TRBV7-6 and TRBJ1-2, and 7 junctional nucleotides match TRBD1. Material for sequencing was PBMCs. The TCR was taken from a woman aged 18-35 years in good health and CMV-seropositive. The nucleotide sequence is TGTGCCAGCAGCTCAGGACAGGACTATGGCTACACCTTC. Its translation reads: CASSSGQDYGYTF.